The 18 T cell receptor beta chains below come from one sample, sequenced in a study of cytomegalovirus exposure and HLA in healthy donors. PCR used 60 Vbeta primers and 13 Jbeta primers. Clones were sequenced by immunoSEQ multiplex PCR, and TCRdb holds only the in-frame ones, with some missing. The sample has more than 150,000 clones, more than 75% seen once. Sequencing was performed on PBMCs. These receptors originate from a girl under three years old in good health and CMV-seronegative.

The V call is TRBV7-2, the J call TRBJ2-7; unclear D gene. Germline V CDR1 and CDR2: SGHTA, FQGNSA. The V end lost 3 bases, the J end lost 3 bases, and 18 bases lay between the germline ends. The CDR3 is 16 amino acids. CDR3 nucleotide sequence: TGTGCCAGCAGCTTTATGGTTTCAACTCTCTTCTACGAGCAGTACTTC. It translates to CASSFMVSTLFYEQYF.

This chain links TRBV5-1 with TRBJ1-6, with a tentative D call TRBD1 (5 bases). CDR1 is SGHRS and CDR2 is YFSETQ in the germline V gene. The CDR3 has 13 residues. Trimming stripped 3 bases from V and 8 bases from J, with 9 bases between. The CDR3 bases are TGCGCCAGCAGCTGGGGGGGGGATTCACCCCTCCACTTT. Translating it yields CASSWGGDSPLHF.

V gene TRBV19 combines with J gene TRBJ2-1; a possible D gene is TRBD2 (6 bases). CDR1 and CDR2 (germline): LNHDA, SQIVND (reference sequence). The CDR3 sequence is 15 residues long. V lost 3 bases, J lost 2 bases, and 11 bases lay in between. The CDR3 loop is CASSIGGHPYNEQFF. In DNA form, the CDR3 reads TGTGCCAGTAGTATCGGGGGTCACCCCTACAATGAGCAGTTCTTC. Supplemented by reference TRBV19 and TRBJ2-1, the full variable domain reads DGGITQSPKYLFRKEGQNVTLSCEQNLNHDAMYWYRQDPGQGLRLIYYSQIVNDFQKGDIAEGYSVSREKKESFPLTVTSAQKNPTAFYLCASSIGGHPYNEQFFGPGTRLTVL.

The V call is TRBV4-2, the J call TRBJ2-7; 9 positions agree with TRBD1. The CDR3 runs to 14 residues. Germline V gives CDR1 LGHNA, CDR2 YNFKEQ. J was trimmed by 2 bases and V by 3 bases; bases with no gene match: 2. CDR3 loop: CASSQGDRAYEQYF. CDR3 sequence (DNA): TGTGCCAGCAGCCAGGGGGACAGGGCCTACGAGCAGTACTTC.

The table lists this clone with a count of one. This chain connects TRBV10-3 to TRBJ1-1; 9 nucleotides align to TRBD1. CDR3 length: 17 amino acids. Looked up from germline, CDR1 is ENHRY and CDR2 is SYGVKD. V was pared by 3 bases and J by 6 bases, with 14 bases of the junction left unmatched. CDR3 sequence: CAISEITRTGALPEAFF. The CDR3 DNA reads as TGTGCCATCAGTGAAATAACCCGGACAGGGGCATTACCTGAAGCTTTCTTT.

V is TRBV5-5 and J is TRBJ1-3; D might be TRBD1 (5 bases). There are 13 residues in the CDR3. Deletions cut 0 bases from V and 4 bases from J, with 5 bases between. Germline V gives CDR1 SGHKS, CDR2 YYEKEE (reference sequence). CDR3 coding DNA: TGTGCCAGCAGCTTGGGACAGGGAAACACCATATATTTT. Residues: CASSLGQGNTIYF.

The V call is TRBV7-2, the J call TRBJ2-4, with a weak D call TRBD2 (6 bases). Germline V gene lookup returns CDR1 SGHTA and CDR2 FQGNSA. The CDR3 spans 15 residues. The V end was cut by 1 base, the J end by 5 bases, with 12 bases between. This chain's CDR3 is CASSLVAGGQNIQYF. CDR3 bases: TGTGCCAGCAGCTTAGTAGCTGGAGGGCAAAACATTCAGTACTTC.

This rearrangement joins TRBV13 to TRBJ2-7, with 8 bases identical to TRBD2. Germline loops: CDR1 PRHDT, CDR2 FYEKMQ (reference sequence). The length of the CDR3 is 16 residues. Germline trimming cut 5 bases from V and 3 bases from J; bases unmatched to any gene: 12. The chain's CDR3 is CASSTTIAGNSYEQYF. CDR3 in DNA: TGTGCCAGCAGCACAACTATAGCGGGAAATAGCTACGAGCAGTACTTC.

The J gene is TRBJ2-2, the V gene TRBV19; 8 bases fit TRBD2. Losses at the gene ends were 7 bases for V and 4 bases for J; bases not matched to a gene: 14. The V gene's germline CDR1 is LNHDA and CDR2 SQIVND (reference sequence). The CDR3 is 17 residues long. CDR3 coding DNA: TGTGCCAGTACCAAAGCGGGAGCCGCCCCGAGCACCGGGGAGCTGTTTTTT. Amino acid sequence: CASTKAGAAPSTGELFF.

The chain uses TRBV5-1 and TRBJ2-4, with D uncertain. The CDR3 has 13 amino acids. Germline-derived CDR1 and CDR2 are SGHRS and YFSETQ. V gave up 2 bases and J gave up 5 bases, with 8 bases separating them. DNA of the CDR3: TGCGCCAGCAGCTTAATAGGAGAAAACATTCAGTACTTC. Translated: CASSLIGENIQYF.

This chain uses TRBV12-5 with TRBJ2-6, with TRBD1 matching 7 bases. The CDR3 runs to 20 residues. Germline V gives CDR1 LGHNT, CDR2 FRNRAP. V was pared by 0 bases and J by 0 bases, with 11 bases of the junction left unmatched. CDR3 DNA sequence: TGTGCTAGTGGTTTGGTGATTTTTGGGACAGTGATCTCTGGGGCCAACGTCCTGACTTTC. Protein: CASGLVIFGTVISGANVLTF.

The CDR3 sequence: CASSPDRVDEQYF. The CDR3 region has the DNA TGTGCCAGCAGCCCGGACAGGGTTGACGAGCAGTACTTC. The rearrangement links TRBV9 to TRBJ2-7, with 8 bases identical to TRBD1. Germline V CDR1 and CDR2: SGDLS, YYNGEE. The CDR3 is 13 amino acids. Trimming took 4 bases from V and 5 from J; bases not matched to a gene: 5.

CDR3 nucleotides: TGTGCCAGTTCGAAGGGACTAGTTTACAATGAGCAGTTCTTC. It translates to CASSKGLVYNEQFF. The chain couples TRBV19 to TRBJ2-1; 8 nucleotides align to TRBD2. The J segment lost 4 bases and the V segment lost 8 bases, leaving 7 bases of the junction unmatched. The CDR3 covers 14 residues. Per germline, CDR1 LNHDA and CDR2 SQIVND (reference sequence).

This clone has only one observation. The chain recombines TRBV18 with TRBJ2-1, with 10 bases fitting TRBD1. Germline trimming cut 4 bases from V and 4 bases from J; bases unmatched to any gene: 10. Germline assignment: CDR1 KGHSH and CDR2 LQKENI. This CDR3 is 17 amino acids long. The CDR3 coding sequence is TGTGCCAGCTCACTACTAATCCGGGACAGGGGATACAATGAGCAGTTCTTC. Protein product: CASSLLIRDRGYNEQFF. Full variable domain (outside the CDR3, taken from reference TRBV18 and TRBJ2-1): NAGVMQNPRHLVRRRGQEARLRCSPMKGHSHVYWYRQLPEEGLKFMVYLQKENIIDESGMPKERFSAEFPKEGPSILRIQQVVRGDSAAYFCASSLLIRDRGYNEQFFGPGTRLTVL.

About this clone itself: A read error may produce the germline difference seen at one junction end. V gene TRBV7-9 combines with J gene TRBJ1-1, with D possibly TRBD1 on 5 matching bases. CDR1 is SEHNR and CDR2 is FQNEAQ in the germline V gene (reference sequence). The CDR3 consists of 14 residues. CDR3 region: CSSSFQEGDTEAFF. CDR3 sequence (DNA): TGTTCCAGCAGCTTTCAAGAAGGGGACACTGAAGCTTTCTTT.

The chain couples TRBV14 to TRBJ2-3, with D tentatively TRBD2 (6 bases). CDR1 SGHDN and CDR2 FVKESK come from the germline V gene. Trimming took off 4 bases at V and 0 bases at J, with 11 bases between the two ends. The length of the CDR3 is 15 residues. In DNA form, the CDR3 reads TGTGCCAGCAGCCTCCCCGGGACTAGCACAGATACGCAGTATTTT. Residues: CASSLPGTSTDTQYF.

This clone showed up just once. This sequence joins TRBV15 and TRBJ2-2, with 11 bases fitting TRBD2. V trimming: 1 base; J trimming: 4 bases; junction bases outside the gene matches: 2. Germline CDR1 and CDR2: LNHNV and YYDKDF (reference sequence). The CDR3 sequence is 16 residues long. The CDR3 DNA reads TGTGCCACCAGCAGAGCCCTAGCGGGGGGCACCGGGGAGCTGTTTTTT. This translates into CATSRALAGGTGELFF.

The chain joins TRBV6-6 to TRBJ1-2; D is unclear. V was cut by 2 bases and J by 0 bases, with 7 bases left in between. The CDR3 runs to 14 residues. The germline CDR1 and CDR2 sequences are MNHNY and SVGAGI (reference sequence). DNA for the CDR3: TGTGCCAGCAGTTACGGGCAGGCTAACTATGGCTACACCTTC. Translating gives CASSYGQANYGYTF.